The present TCR beta chain was sequenced within a study of siplizumab effects on memory and regulatory T cells. Study results and limitations: Under siplizumab, alloreactive sequences traced to unstimulated CD4+ memory cells were significantly reduced. Siplizumab gave mappable alloreactive CD4+ clones an average Treg-derived fraction of roughly 72%, against approximately 29% in controls. The alloresponse seemed to draw substantially on naive T cells, which appeared more diverse than memory cells.

Coculture of the mixed lymphocyte reaction cells took place at 37 degrees C and lasted around six days. Mixed at 1:1 were responder PBMCs labelled with CFSE and stimulator PBMCs labelled with Violet Dye. As for this clone: No antigen is known for it.

The repertoire was sequenced with immunoSEQ multiplex PCR; TCRdb's copy has only in-frame clones and lacks some. Of 15,000 to 20,000 clones in the sample, roughly 51% were seen once. Germline CDR1 reads SGHTA; CDR2 reads FQGNSA. V dropped 3 bases and J dropped 6 bases, with 10 bases sitting between them. The CDR3 loop spans 13 amino acids. The source of this sequence is a human donor in good health; the cells came from an allogeneic mixed lymphocyte reaction. V and J are TRBV7-2 and TRBJ2-3; no definite D call. Sequencing used CFSE-low (dividing) CD4+ T cells sorted from an allogeneic mixed lymphocyte reaction. CDR3: CASSFPALDTQYF. CDR3 nucleotide sequence: TGTGCCAGCAGCTTTCCTGCCTTGGATACGCAGTATTTT.